Below, 9 T cell receptor beta chains from the same sample are listed, as sequenced in a study of cytomegalovirus exposure and HLA in healthy donors. With 60 Vbeta and 13 Jbeta primers, the PCR was carried out. Sequencing was performed with immunoSEQ multiplex PCR; in TCRdb, only in-frame clones are kept and a portion is missing. The data hold some 130,000 clones, with over 75% observed a single time. Sequencing was done on a sample of PBMCs. These TCRs come from a male donor in good health and CMV-seropositive.

The V and J genes are TRBV2 and TRBJ1-1; D is possibly TRBD1 (6 bases). The V end was cut by 6 bases, the J end by 5 bases, with 13 bases between. Germline V gene lookup returns CDR1 SNHLY and CDR2 FYNNEI. The CDR3 loop spans 13 amino acids. The CDR3 DNA reads as TGTGCCAGCAGGATACAGGGAAGAACTGAAGCTTTCTTT. It codes for CASRIQGRTEAFF.

V and J are TRBV27 and TRBJ1-2, with D hard to call. The CDR3 extends over 12 amino acids. Germline values: CDR1 MNHEY, CDR2 SMNVEV (reference sequence). V lost 6 bases and J 10 bases, leaving 15 bases between the germline ends. CDR3 DNA sequence: TGTGCCAGCAGGGACTTACGACACTTCTACACCTTC. Translation gives CASRDLRHFYTF.

The chain carries TRBV5-1 and TRBJ2-2; 9 nucleotides agree with TRBD1. Germline CDR1 reads SGHRS; CDR2 reads YFSETQ. The CDR3 totals 16 residues. The ends lost 3 bases at V and 0 bases at J; junction bases unmatched: 3. CDR3: CASSWTGAPNTGELFF. The CDR3 bases are TGCGCCAGCAGCTGGACAGGGGCCCCGAACACCGGGGAGCTGTTTTTT.

Points on this clone: Other DNA sequences in this specimen translate into the identical CDR3. This chain links TRBV11-2 with TRBJ1-2, with 9 bases lining up with TRBD1. Germline trimming cut 3 bases from V and 4 bases from J; bases unmatched to any gene: 0. The CDR3 is 13 amino acids. Germline lookup yields CDR1 SGHAT and CDR2 FQNNGV. Here the CDR3 reads CASSLGQGYGYTF. Written as DNA, the CDR3 is TGTGCCAGCAGCTTGGGACAGGGCTATGGCTACACCTTC.

V usage is TRBV5-1 and J usage is TRBJ2-5; a possible D gene is TRBD2 (5 bases). The germline gives CDR1 SGHRS, CDR2 YFSETQ. The CDR3 totals 13 residues. The ends were cut back, 2 bases at V and 8 bases at J, with 13 bases in the middle. Here the CDR3 reads CASSLGPADTQYF. The CDR3 bases are TGCGCCAGCAGCTTAGGGCCAGCGGACACCCAGTACTTC.

The rearrangement uses TRBV11-3 and TRBJ2-5; the match to TRBD2 covers 8 bases. The end of the DNA fits TRBJ2-7 better, so the J call may be wrong. Germline lookup yields CDR1 SGHNT and CDR2 YENEEA. The CDR3 is made up of 17 amino acids. CDR3 coding DNA: TGTGCCAGCAGCAGATTGGTTAGCGGGACCCCCTCCTACGAGCAGTACTTC. This codes for CASSRLVSGTPSYEQYF.

This clone showed up just a few times. The chain joins TRBV18 to TRBJ1-1; 8 bases are a match to TRBD1. This CDR3 region has 16 residues. J lost 5 bases, V lost 2 bases, and 10 bases had no gene match. Germline V gives CDR1 KGHSH, CDR2 LQKENI. The CDR3 sequence: CASSPDPGQGKTEAFF. The CDR3 coding sequence is TGTGCCAGCTCACCAGACCCAGGACAGGGAAAAACTGAAGCTTTCTTT.

The chain is built from TRBV5-1 and TRBJ1-1; D unresolved. This CDR3 has 17 residues. V was shortened by 3 bases and J by 4 bases, with 22 bases between the two germline ends. Per the germline V gene, CDR1 is SGHRS and CDR2 is YFSETQ. This CDR3 is CASSSSRTRTSSTEAFF. The CDR3 DNA reads TGCGCCAGCAGCTCTTCCAGAACCCGGACTAGTAGCACTGAAGCTTTCTTT.

The rearrangement uses TRBV11-2 and TRBJ2-1; 8 nucleotides line up with TRBD1. Germline trimming cut 3 bases from V and 6 bases from J; bases unmatched to any gene: 10. This CDR3 has 16 residues. Germline CDR1 reads SGHAT; CDR2 reads FQNNGV. CDR3 in amino acids: CASSLAGQELGNEQFF. CDR3 DNA: TGTGCCAGCAGCTTGGCGGGACAGGAACTTGGCAATGAGCAGTTCTTC.